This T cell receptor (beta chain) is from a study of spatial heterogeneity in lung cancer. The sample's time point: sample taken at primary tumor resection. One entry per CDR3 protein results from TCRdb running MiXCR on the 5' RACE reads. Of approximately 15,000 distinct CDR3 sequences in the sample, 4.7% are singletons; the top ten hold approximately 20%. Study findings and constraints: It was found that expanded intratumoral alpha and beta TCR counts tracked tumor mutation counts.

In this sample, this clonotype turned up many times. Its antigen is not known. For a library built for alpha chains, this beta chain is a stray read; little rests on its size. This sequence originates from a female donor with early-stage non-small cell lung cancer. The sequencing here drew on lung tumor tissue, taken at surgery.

The CDR3 sequence is CASSSRDSSTDTQYF. The CDR3 DNA sequence: TGTGCCAGCAGCTCCCGGGACAGTAGCACAGATACGCAGTATTTT. The V call is TRBV7-2, the J call TRBJ2-3; 7 bases agree with TRBD1. V shed 4 bases and J 0 bases; nucleotides not matched to a gene: 4. The CDR3 contains 15 residues. Germline CDR1 and CDR2: SGHTA and FQGNSA.